The clone carrying this T cell receptor (beta chain) has just a few counts. Its antigen is currently unknown. This sample was included in a study of beta chain features in type 1 diabetes. Overall study findings and caveats: In every one of the four CD4+ subsets, TCRB CDR3s were moderately but significantly shorter in Type 1 diabetes patients.

Reverse transcribing all isolated RNA meant expressed TCRB transcripts were sequenced. Using immunoSEQ multiplex PCR, the repertoire was profiled, and TCRdb retains in-frame clones only, with some absent. This sample has over 650,000 clones, with more than 12% found just once. Germline V lookup: CDR1 KGHSH, CDR2 LQKENI. Deletions cut 1 base from V and 3 bases from J, with 12 bases between. The length of the CDR3 is 15 residues. The sequencing sample was made of naive CD4+ T cells from blood. V usage is TRBV18 and J usage is TRBJ1-1; possible D gene TRBD1, 6 bases. The TCR comes from a man aged 18-30 years with type 1 diabetes. CDR3 nucleotides: TGTGCCAGCTCACCACTCCTAGGGGGGGACACTGAAGCTTTCTTT. As protein: CASSPLLGGDTEAFF.